One and the same sample provided the 25 T cell receptor beta chains below, sequenced in a study of a mutant IDH1 vaccine in newly diagnosed glioma. Sample time point: week 35, safety follow-up. Every vaccine dose comprised 300 ug of mutant IDH1 20-mer peptide plus topical imiquimod. Antigens of these TCRs are unknown. Profiling relied on immunoSEQ multiplex PCR, and the TCRdb table lists in-frame clones only, not all of them. The sample includes around 60,000 clones, 81% of them seen just once. This sample comprised PBMCs, obtained from a glioma patient whose treatment included an IDH1 peptide vaccine. The receptors stem from a man in his forties or fifties with glioma.

V usage is TRBV4-1 and J usage is TRBJ2-1; no definite D call. The V gene lost 0 bases and the J gene lost 0 bases, with 9 bases spanning the gap. The CDR3 is 16 amino acids. Germline CDR1 is MGHRA and CDR2 is YSYEKL. For the CDR3, the DNA is TGCGCCAGCAGCCAAGATTCAGAGAGCTCCTACAATGAGCAGTTCTTC. It is translated as CASSQDSESSYNEQFF.

The rearrangement joins TRBV25-1 to TRBJ2-1, with D perhaps TRBD1 or TRBD2 (6 bases each). The CDR3 extends over 12 amino acids. The V gene lost 4 bases and the J gene lost 13 bases, with 14 bases spanning the gap. Per the germline V gene, CDR1 is MGHDK and CDR2 is SYGVNS. CDR3 region: CASSGGASGQFF. The DNA of the CDR3 is TGTGCCAGCAGTGGGGGGGCCTCGGGACAGTTCTTC.

The CDR3 DNA reads TGTGCTAGTGGTTTGGTCGCCCGGGACAGGGTCGCTTACGAGCAGTACTTC. It is translated as CASGLVARDRVAYEQYF. The rearrangement joins TRBV12-5 to TRBJ2-7, with 9 positions matching TRBD1. The length of the CDR3 is 17 residues. The V and J ends lost 0 bases and 4 bases, in that order; junction bases with no gene match: 10. CDR1 and CDR2 from the germline V gene are LGHNT and FRNRAP.

The CDR3 region is CASSQTGPQLHTGELFF. DNA for the CDR3: TGTGCCAGCAGCCAGACCGGGCCCCAGCTGCACACCGGGGAGCTGTTTTTT. The chain employs TRBV4-2 and TRBJ2-2; D unresolved. The CDR3 length is 17 residues. CDR1 and CDR2 (germline): LGHNA, YNFKEQ. The germline V and J ends were trimmed by 3 bases and 3 bases, with 17 bases remaining between them.

The genes are TRBV19 and TRBJ1-5, with a tentative D call TRBD1 (5 bases). V was clipped by 3 bases and J by 3 bases, with 12 bases between them. Germline CDR1 reads LNHDA; CDR2 reads SQIVND (reference sequence). The CDR3 is 15 residues long. CDR3 amino acids: CASSMGVGNNQPQHF. As DNA, the CDR3 is TGTGCCAGTAGTATGGGGGTTGGGAACAATCAGCCCCAGCATTTT.

This clone came up a few times. V usage is TRBV2 and J usage is TRBJ1-5; 8 bases fit TRBD1. Germline-derived CDR1 and CDR2 are SNHLY and FYNNEI. The CDR3 extends over 15 amino acids. The V gene end was trimmed by 2 bases and the J gene end by 6 bases; junction bases not matched to a gene: 6. CDR3: CASSEWRQGIQPQHF. As DNA, the CDR3 is TGTGCCAGCAGTGAATGGAGACAGGGGATTCAGCCCCAGCATTTT.

The rearrangement links TRBV6-5 to TRBJ1-6; D remains ambiguous. Germline V gene sequence: CDR1 MNHEY, CDR2 SVGAGI. The CDR3 is made up of 12 amino acids. Trimming pared 6 bases from V and 7 bases from J, leaving 7 bases between. CDR3: CASRDGNSPLHF. The CDR3, as DNA: TGTGCCAGCAGGGACGGAAATTCACCCCTCCACTTT.

The V and J genes are TRBV6-1 and TRBJ2-5; the D gene is possibly TRBD1 (5 bases). Germline-derived CDR1 and CDR2 are MNHNS and SASEGT. V lost 2 bases, J lost 11 bases, and 15 bases lay in between. The CDR3 spans 13 residues. This CDR3 is CASSENRPALQYF. The CDR3 DNA reads as TGTGCCAGCAGTGAAAACAGGCCAGCCCTACAGTACTTC.

J is TRBJ2-7 and V is TRBV27; 10 bases are a match to TRBD1. The V segment lost 5 bases and the J segment 3 bases; nucleotides outside the gene matches: 7. The CDR3 is 15 residues long. CDR1 is MNHEY and CDR2 is SMNVEV in the germline V gene (reference sequence). The CDR3: CASSMGQGFFYEQYF. The CDR3 DNA reads TGTGCCAGCAGTATGGGACAGGGGTTCTTCTACGAGCAGTACTTC.

V is TRBV30 and J is TRBJ1-5, with 9 bases that match TRBD1. The J segment lost 7 bases and the V segment lost 1 base, leaving 11 bases of the junction unmatched. The CDR3 extends over 16 amino acids. The germline V gene has CDR1 GTSNPN and CDR2 SVGIG (reference sequence). DNA for the CDR3: TGTGCCTGGAGTGAGGGGACAGGGAGTGTTGAGCAGCCCCAGCATTTT. This translates into CAWSEGTGSVEQPQHF.

The chain has TRBV28 and TRBJ1-1; no clear D gene. The V end was cut by 3 bases, the J end by 4 bases, with 12 bases between. The CDR3 length is 14 residues. Looked up from germline, CDR1 is MDHEN and CDR2 is SYDVKM. The CDR3 bases are TGTGCCAGCAGTTTGGAGGGTCGGGGCACTGAAGCTTTCTTT. Residues: CASSLEGRGTEAFF.

The genes are TRBV30 and TRBJ2-1, with D possibly matching TRBD2 (5 bases). Deletions cut 2 bases from V and 10 bases from J, with 9 bases between. Germline loops: CDR1 GTSNPN, CDR2 SVGIG (reference sequence). This CDR3 contains 11 residues. CDR3 nucleotides: TGTGCCTGGAGTCCCCAGCGGGAGCAGTTCTTC. Its protein is CAWSPQREQFF.

The gene calls are TRBV2 and TRBJ1-5; D is uncertain. Trimming stripped 6 bases from V and 3 bases from J, with 21 bases between. Germline assignment: CDR1 SNHLY and CDR2 FYNNEI. The CDR3 sequence is 17 residues long. As DNA, the CDR3 is TGTGCCAGCAGGAACCGGGTCGTTAAATACGACAATCAGCCCCAGCATTTT. Amino acid sequence: CASRNRVVKYDNQPQHF.

This clone was observed a single time. The rearrangement uses TRBV5-5 and TRBJ2-7; D is perhaps TRBD2 (5 bases). Germline CDR1 reads SGHKS; CDR2 reads YYEKEE (reference sequence). This CDR3 region has 15 residues. The V end lost 1 base, the J end lost 7 bases, and 18 bases lay between the germline ends. This CDR3 is CASSLYQVGTREQYF. CDR3 coding DNA: TGTGCCAGCAGCTTGTACCAAGTAGGCACTAGAGAGCAGTACTTC. The variable domain in full, with the rest retrieved from reference TRBV5-5 and TRBJ2-7, is DAGVTQSPTHLIKTRGQQVTLRCSPISGHKSVSWYQQVLGQGPQFIFQYYEKEERGRGNFPDRFSARQFPNYSSELNVNALLLGDSALYLCASSLYQVGTREQYFGPGTRLTVT.

This clone was recorded once. The chain combines TRBV10-3 with TRBJ2-3, with 10 bases fitting TRBD1. This CDR3 has 15 residues. V lost 0 bases, J lost 6 bases, and 3 bases stayed unmatched. The germline V gene encodes CDR1 ENHRY and CDR2 SYGVKD. As DNA, the CDR3 is TGTGCCATCAGTGAGTCTGGGACAGGGGCGGATACGCAGTATTTT. Translated: CAISESGTGADTQYF.

This rearrangement joins TRBV5-1 to TRBJ2-3; D is unresolved. Trimming removed 0 bases from V and 1 base from J, with 12 bases in between. The CDR3 length is 16 residues. Germline V CDR1 and CDR2: SGHRS, YFSETQ. The CDR3 DNA follows: TGCGCCAGCAGCTTGGGAAACACTAAGGGCACAGATACGCAGTATTTT. It is translated as CASSLGNTKGTDTQYF. Supplemented by reference TRBV5-1 and TRBJ2-3, the full variable domain reads KAGVTQTPRYLIKTRGQQVTLSCSPISGHRSVSWYQQTPGQGLQFLFEYFSETQRNKGNFPGRFSGRQFSNSRSEMNVSTLELGDSALYLCASSLGNTKGTDTQYFGPGTRLTVL.

The J gene is TRBJ2-7, the V gene TRBV27; 10 bases are a match to TRBD2. The CDR3 has 12 amino acids. After removal of 9 bases from V and 3 bases from J, the junction contained 2 bases not matched to a gene. Germline assignment: CDR1 MNHEY and CDR2 SMNVEV (reference sequence). CDR3 in DNA: TGTGCCAGTCGGACTAGCGGCTACGAGCAGTACTTC. Translation gives CASRTSGYEQYF.

This sequence joins TRBV2 and TRBJ1-4; a possible D gene is TRBD1 (6 bases). V lost 3 bases and J 7 bases, leaving 12 bases between the germline ends. Per the germline V gene, CDR1 is SNHLY and CDR2 is FYNNEI. CDR3 length equals 14 residues. This CDR3 reads CASSDGGLGEKLFF. In nucleotides, the CDR3 is TGTGCCAGCAGTGATGGGGGGCTAGGTGAAAAACTGTTTTTT.

This clone showed up just a few times. The chain joins TRBV6-1 to TRBJ2-1; TRBD2 aligns across 8 bases. V dropped 3 bases and J dropped 0; count of bases not matched to a gene: 4. Germline V gene lookup returns CDR1 MNHNS and CDR2 SASEGT. The CDR3 is made up of 16 amino acids. The CDR3 sequence is CASSEFSGNSYNEQFF. CDR3 sequence (DNA): TGTGCCAGCAGTGAGTTTAGCGGGAACTCCTACAATGAGCAGTTCTTC.

This sequence joins TRBV4-2 and TRBJ2-3; 8 bases match TRBD2. V gave up 3 bases and J gave up 2 bases; unmatched junction bases: 19. CDR1 is LGHNA, CDR2 YNFKEQ, per germline. The CDR3 runs to 20 residues. The CDR3 protein is CASSQEKGSGGLITTDTQYF. CDR3 nucleotide sequence: TGTGCCAGCAGCCAGGAAAAAGGGAGCGGGGGTTTGATTACCACAGATACGCAGTATTTT.

In DNA, the CDR3 is TGTGCCAGCAGCTTGTCCGTGACAGGGGGTTATTCACCCCTCCACTTT. Amino acid sequence: CASSLSVTGGYSPLHF. This chain joins TRBV5-5 and TRBJ1-6; 9 nucleotides line up with TRBD1. The V segment lost 1 base and the J segment 8 bases; nucleotides outside the gene matches: 7. This CDR3 contains 16 residues. Looked up from germline, CDR1 is SGHKS and CDR2 is YYEKEE (reference sequence).

The chain uses TRBV18 and TRBJ1-2; 9 positions agree with TRBD1. The CDR3 totals 14 residues. V lost 6 bases and J lost 4; bases outside the gene matches: 6. Germline V gene lookup returns CDR1 KGHSH and CDR2 LQKENI. The CDR3 loop is CASSPGQGSYGYTF. The CDR3 DNA sequence: TGTGCCAGCTCCCCGGGACAGGGAAGCTATGGCTACACCTTC. The whole variable domain, remainder taken from reference TRBV18 and TRBJ1-2, is NAGVMQNPRHLVRRRGQEARLRCSPMKGHSHVYWYRQLPEEGLKFMVYLQKENIIDESGMPKERFSAEFPKEGPSILRIQQVVRGDSAAYFCASSPGQGSYGYTFGSGTRLTVV.

The chain couples TRBV19 to TRBJ2-1; D remains ambiguous. Germline values: CDR1 LNHDA, CDR2 SQIVND (reference sequence). The CDR3 contains 15 residues. V gave up 1 base and J gave up 0 bases, with 7 bases separating them. The CDR3 DNA follows: TGTGCCAGTAGTATAGTTGTCAGCTCCTACAATGAGCAGTTCTTC. Amino acids: CASSIVVSSYNEQFF.

This rearrangement joins TRBV7-9 to TRBJ1-4; 7 bases are shared with TRBD1. Losses at the gene ends were 5 bases for V and 8 bases for J; bases not matched to a gene: 2. This CDR3 spans 12 amino acids. The germline CDR1 and CDR2 sequences are SEHNR and FQNEAQ (reference sequence). The CDR3 sequence is CASSTRGEKLFF. CDR3 nucleotides: TGTGCCAGCAGCACCAGGGGGGAAAAACTGTTTTTT.

V is TRBV11-2 and J is TRBJ1-2; D unclear. The CDR3 extends over 13 amino acids. CDR1 and CDR2 from the germline V gene are SGHAT and FQNNGV. V was clipped by 0 bases and J by 3 bases, with 5 bases between them. The chain's CDR3 is CASSLDIDYGYTF. CDR3 DNA sequence: TGTGCCAGCAGCTTAGACATAGACTATGGCTACACCTTC.